The 3 T cell receptor beta chains below all came from one sample that was sequenced in a study of blood T cell repertoires in COVID-19. Libraries were prepared by immunoSEQ multiplex PCR; TCRdb keeps only in-frame clonotypes and omits some of them. The sample lists some 130,000 clones, around 86% occurring once. Input material: peripheral blood. All receptors come from a woman in her 50s who had recovered from COVID-19.

The CDR3 is CASSQGRVYNNTGELFF. The CDR3 nucleotides are TGCGCCAGCAGTCAAGGGAGGGTCTACAATAACACCGGGGAGCTGTTTTTT. V is TRBV23-1 and J is TRBJ2-2; 7 positions match TRBD2. TRBV23-1 is annotated as an ORF whose role is uncertain. This CDR3 is built from 17 residues. With V trimmed by 2 bases and J by 2 bases, 8 bases remained unmatched.

The genes are TRBV9 and TRBJ1-2, with D possibly TRBD1 on 6 matching bases. Trimming pared 4 bases from V and 4 bases from J, leaving 20 bases between. CDR3 length: 16 residues. Germline V lookup: CDR1 SGDLS, CDR2 YYNGEE. DNA of the CDR3: TGTGCCAGCAGCATTCGAATCGGGACAACTGGCTATGGCTACACCTTC. Its translation: CASSIRIGTTGYGYTF.

The chain employs TRBV5-1 and TRBJ1-6; D gene unclear. CDR3 length equals 16 residues. V lost 3 bases to trimming and J lost 9 bases, with 19 bases between them. Germline CDR1 reads SGHRS; CDR2 reads YFSETQ. The CDR3 sequence: CASSYVVGGSASPLHF. DNA for the CDR3: TGCGCCAGCAGCTACGTGGTGGGTGGGAGCGCTTCACCCCTCCACTTT.